This T cell receptor beta chain was obtained from a study of regulatory T cells in long-lasting Graves disease. Time point of the sample: newly diagnosed GD, antithyroid drugs for less than 3 months. PBMCs were the source of the RNA used for TCR sequencing. CDR3-region Arm-PCR and iRepertoire HTBI primers produced the TCR beta libraries. TCRdb redid the calling of the multiplex PCR reads with MiXCR, one entry per CDR3 protein. This table has a few hundred thousand distinct CDR3 sequences, approximately 16% appearing once. The length of the CDR3 is 13 residues. CDR1 is SQVTM, CDR2 ANQGSEA, per germline. Trimming removed 5 bases from V and 6 bases from J, with 16 bases in between. This same sample was also taken into another study, of T cells in Graves' hyperthyroidism and ophthalmopathy. This second study says: Researchers found most expanded thyroid clonotypes above 0.001 in blood as well. By a 13 V-J model, ophthalmopathy was set apart from stable hyperthyroidism.

Specimen: peripheral blood mononuclear cells (PBMCs), collected at new diagnosis, from a patient treated with antithyroid drugs. This chain links TRBV29-1 with TRBJ1-2; D ambiguous. The clonotype was recovered from a man in his forties or fifties with Graves disease. CDR3 nucleotides: TGCAGCGTTAAGTATCGGGGATCCCATGGCTACACCTTC. Protein sequence: CSVKYRGSHGYTF.